One T cell receptor (beta chain) is described in this entry. Which antigen it targets is not known. No much larger clone exists at a distance of one base, and base qualities are not known. This specimen belongs to a study of T cell changes during pregnancy in multiple sclerosis (dated by TCRdb to the late 2010s). For the wider study: In women with multiple sclerosis, the researchers looked at how the T cell repertoire shifted as pregnancy progressed.

The V and J ends are trimmed by 0 bases and 9 bases, leaving 14 bases between them. The CDR3 measures 14 amino acids from cysteine to phenylalanine. Of all the DNA, just the CDR3 is kept, 42 bases in frame from base 1. As encoded in the germline V gene, CDR1 is MGHRA while CDR2 is YSYEKL. Receptor libraries were prepared by the immunoSEQ multiplex PCR assay. The immuneACCESS repertoire file appears here via TCRdb, limited to in-frame rearrangements. These files lack a portion of the clones; in checked studies, under half of the deficit traces to unresolved V genes, and the cause of the others is not known. The sample table contains 75,000 to 95,000 clones; only one count was recorded for under 95% of them. The leading ten clones occupy less than 2% of the sample.

The material sequenced was peripheral blood, taken in the first trimester of pregnancy. The TCR was taken from a female donor with multiple sclerosis, enrolled in a pregnancy study. The receptor chain draws on TRBV4-1 and TRBJ2-5; TRBD1 is perhaps the D gene, given 6 matching bases. CDR3 sequence: CASSQDGGPWAQYF. The DNA sequence follows: TGCGCCAGCAGCCAAGATGGGGGCCCATGGGCCCAGTACTTC.